The T cell receptor (beta chain) described here comes from a study of CD8 T cells in Susac syndrome. Reverse transcription used 0.5 to 1 ug RNA and random hexamers. TCRdb ran MiXCR on the immunoSEQ multiplex PCR reads and lists one entry per CDR3 protein. The table has over 150,000 distinct CDR3 sequences, about 96% seen once. This CDR3 contains 12 residues. Trimming left V 0 bases short and J 8 bases short, with 4 bases between. The V gene's germline CDR1 is LGHDT and CDR2 YNNKEL (reference sequence). Sequenced input: CD4+ T cells from PBMCs. This receptor was identified in a human donor with Susac syndrome. The chain recombines TRBV3-1 with TRBJ1-4; D gene unclear. Here the CDR3 DNA reads TGTGCCAGCAGCCAAGACCGGGAAAAACTGTTTTTT. Amino acids: CASSQDREKLFF. Full variable domain (rest looked up from reference TRBV3-1 and TRBJ1-4): DTAVSQTPKYLVTQMGNDKSIKCEQNLGHDTMYWYKQDSKKFLKIMFSYNNKELIINETVPNRFSPKSPDKAHLNLHINSLELGDSAVYFCASSQDREKLFFGSGTQLSVL.